These T cell receptor beta chains were read from a single sample in a study of human T cells and chemical hapten exposure. Each CDR3 protein gets one entry after TCRdb re-called the 5' RACE reads with MiXCR. The profile shows 100,000 to 120,000 distinct CDR3 sequences, around a fifth of them singletons. The source of these receptors is a human donor in good health. Both conserved end residues are part of each CDR3. D genes are given only for firm matches. Clone size is shown for a subset of rows, as once, few, many or a class of expanded clone.

j_gene | d_gene | v_gene | abundance | CDR3nt | CDR3aa
TRBJ2-1 | TRBD2 | TRBV6-5 | - | TGTGCCAGCAGTCTACTAGCGGGAGCTAGGGATGAGCAGTTCTTC | CASSLLAGARDEQFF
TRBJ1-5 | - | TRBV12-3/TRBV12-4 | - | TGTGCCAGCAGTTTCGGAGGAACCCCTCAGCCCCAGCATTTT | CASSFGGTPQPQHF
TRBJ2-1 | - | TRBV7-9 | - | TGTGCGTCCAACCGAGGGACTGAGCAGTTCTTC | CASNRGTEQFF
TRBJ1-1 | - | TRBV4-1 | - | TGCGCCAGCAGCCAAGAACGTTCCAGGAGGGCTGAAGCTTTCTTT | CASSQERSRRAEAFF
TRBJ1-3 | - | TRBV20-1 | few | TGCAGTGCTAGTGGGGGTTCTGGAAACACCATATATTTT | CSASGGSGNTIYF
TRBJ2-2 | TRBD2 | TRBV11-2 | - | TGTGCCAGCAGTACCTGGGGGGGTAAGACCACCGGGGAGCTGTTTTTT | CASSTWGGKTTGELFF
TRBJ1-1 | - | TRBV6-5 | - | TGTGCCAGCAGTTACTCGAGGGGGTACGGTGAAGCTTTCTTT | CASSYSRGYGEAFF
TRBJ1-1 | TRBD1 | TRBV6-4 | few | TGTGCCAGCAGGATTACAGGGGACACTGAAGCTTTCTTT | CASRITGDTEAFF
TRBJ2-5 | TRBD2 | TRBV20-1 | few | TGCAGTGCCAATCCGGGACTAGCGGGAGTGATCGAGACCCAGTACTTC | CSANPGLAGVIETQYF
TRBJ2-1 | - | TRBV27 | few | TGTGCCAGCAGTTACTATGGTGAGCAGTTCTTC | CASSYYGEQFF
TRBJ2-2 | TRBD2 | TRBV20-1 | - | TGCAGTGCTAGAGAGGCTAGCGGGAGGCCCACCGGGGAGCTGTTTTTT | CSAREASGRPTGELFF
TRBJ2-1 | - | TRBV4-1 | - | TGCGCCAGCAGCCCCTATATCGCCGGGTGGGACTACAATGAGCAGTTCTTC | CASSPYIAGWDYNEQFF
TRBJ2-5 | - | TRBV4-1 | few | TGCGCCAGCAGCCAAGAGAGGATGGGGCAGGAGACCCAGTACTTC | CASSQERMGQETQYF
TRBJ1-1 | - | TRBV9 | few | TGTGCCAGCAGCGTAGCCACATTTCCTGACACTGAAGCTTTCTTT | CASSVATFPDTEAFF
TRBJ2-1 | - | TRBV4-1 | - | TGCGCCAGCAGCCAAGATCGGCGCTCTGAGCAGTTCTTC | CASSQDRRSEQFF
TRBJ1-6 | - | TRBV6-5 | few | TGTGCCAGCAGTTACTCGGGAAGAAATTCACCCCTCCACTTT | CASSYSGRNSPLHF
TRBJ1-1 | - | TRBV5-1 | - | TGCGCCAGCAGCCCGGGAAAGTTTTCAGACACTGAAGCTTTCTTT | CASSPGKFSDTEAFF
TRBJ1-1 | - | TRBV12-3/TRBV12-4 | few | TGTGCCAGCAGTTTGGGAAAAGCTTTCTTT | CASSLGKAFF
TRBJ1-2 | - | TRBV19 | few | TGTGCCAGTAGTATAGCCCGGACGGATGGCTACACCTTC | CASSIARTDGYTF
TRBJ1-6 | - | TRBV28 | - | TGTGCCAGCGAGCCCAGGGAGACCTATAATTCACCCCTCCACTTT | CASEPRETYNSPLHF
TRBJ2-5 | - | TRBV11-2 | - | TGTGCCAGCAGCTCAAGGGGCCACGCAGGGAGGTACCAAGAGACCCAGTACTTC | CASSSRGHAGRYQETQYF
TRBJ2-1 | TRBD2 | TRBV6-5 | - | TGTGCCAGCAGAAGACTACCGGGACTAGGGTACAATGAGCAGTTCTTC | CASRRLPGLGYNEQFF
TRBJ2-3 | TRBD2 | TRBV6-1 | few | TGTGCCAGCAGTGAAGGGAGTGCGGGAGTGGGCACAGATACGCAGTATTTT | CASSEGSAGVGTDTQYF
TRBJ1-1 | - | TRBV7-9 | many | TGTGCCAGCAGCCTTCAGGACGGTGAAGCTTTCTTT | CASSLQDGEAFF
TRBJ2-2 | - | TRBV19 | - | TGTGCCAGTAGTATAAGGGAAACGAACACCGGGGAGCTGTTTTTT | CASSIRETNTGELFF
TRBJ2-2 | - | TRBV6-6 | once | TGTGCCAGCAGCCACGGGACAAGGAACACCGGGGAGCTGTTTTTT | CASSHGTRNTGELFF
TRBJ2-7 | TRBD1 | TRBV20-1 | few | TGCAGTGCCTCCGGACAGGGTCAATGGTCCTACGAGCAGTACTTC | CSASGQGQWSYEQYF
TRBJ2-7 | - | TRBV15 | - | TGTGCCACCAGCAGGGCTCAGGGAGGATACGAGCAGTACTTC | CATSRAQGGYEQYF
TRBJ2-6 | - | TRBV14 | few | TGTGCCAGCAGCCAAGGCTGGGGGGTATCTGGGGCCAACGTCCTGACTTTC | CASSQGWGVSGANVLTF
TRBJ2-7 | - | TRBV19 | few | TGTGCCAGTAGTATCAATCACGGGGCCTCCTACGAGCAGTACTTC | CASSINHGASYEQYF
TRBJ1-2 | - | TRBV20-1 | - | TGCAGTGCTAGAGAAGGGGTCGGCTACACCTTC | CSAREGVGYTF
TRBJ2-3 | - | TRBV27 | - | TGTGCCACCCGGACTCCATCGACAGATACGCAGTATTTT | CATRTPSTDTQYF
TRBJ1-5 | - | TRBV6-1 | few | TGTGCCACGCGTCCTACAGGTTTCAATCAGCCCCAGCATTTT | CATRPTGFNQPQHF
TRBJ1-4 | - | TRBV5-8 | few | TGTGCCAGCAGTGGAGGGATTAATGAAAAACTGTTTTTT | CASSGGINEKLFF
TRBJ2-7 | - | TRBV7-9 | - | TGTGCCAGCAGCTTATTCGTCGGCAGCTTCTCCTACGAGCAGTACTTC | CASSLFVGSFSYEQYF
TRBJ1-6 | - | TRBV28 | few | TGTGCCAGCCAGGCACCATATAATTCACCCCTCCACTTT | CASQAPYNSPLHF
TRBJ1-2 | TRBD1 | TRBV24-1 | - | TGTGCCACCAGTGGGAACAGGGGTGGCTATGGCTACACCTTC | CATSGNRGGYGYTF
TRBJ2-1 | TRBD2 | TRBV20-1 | few | TGCAGTGCAGGACTAGCGGGAAGGTCCTACAATGAGCAGTTCTTC | CSAGLAGRSYNEQFF
TRBJ1-5 | - | TRBV2 | many | TGTGCCAGCCGTGGCGATTATAGCAATCAGCCCCAGCATTTT | CASRGDYSNQPQHF
TRBJ1-4 | - | TRBV5-5 | - | TGTGCCAGCAGCCGGCCCGGGGAAGGAGAAAAACTGTTTTTT | CASSRPGEGEKLFF
TRBJ1-5 | - | TRBV5-4 | few | TGTGCCAGCAGCTTGTGGGGGAGGAATCAGCCCCAGCATTTT | CASSLWGRNQPQHF
TRBJ1-2 | - | TRBV21-1 | few | TGTGCCAGCAAGCCAAGGACAGGACCTTATGGCTACACCTTC | CASKPRTGPYGYTF
TRBJ2-1 | - | TRBV11-2 | few | TGTGCCAGCAGAGGGGGGACTACTGTGAGGGAGCAGTTCTTC | CASRGGTTVREQFF
TRBJ1-1 | TRBD1 | TRBV27 | - | TGTGCCAGCAGTTTTTCAGGGACAGCCGCTTTCTTT | CASSFSGTAAFF
TRBJ2-5 | - | TRBV6-5 | - | TGTTCTGCCGGGGCGGCCGCCAAAGAGACCCAGTACTTC | CSAGAAAKETQYF
TRBJ2-7 | - | TRBV19 | - | TGTGCCAGTACGGATTGGGCCTACGAGCAGTACTTC | CASTDWAYEQYF
TRBJ2-3 | - | TRBV10-3 | - | TGTGCCATCAGTGAGTCACGGCGGAGGGGTAAGGAAGATACGCAGTATTTT | CAISESRRRGKEDTQYF
TRBJ1-2 | - | TRBV6-5 | - | TGTGCCAGCGCCGGGAGTGGGAGGGTTTTCTATGGCTACACCTTC | CASAGSGRVFYGYTF
TRBJ2-3 | TRBD2 | TRBV2 | - | TGTGCCAGCAGTCGGAAGCGGGAGGGAGCCGATACGCAGTATTTT | CASSRKREGADTQYF
TRBJ2-5 | TRBD2 | TRBV25-1 | - | TGTGCCAGCAGCATGGGACTAGCGTACCAAGAGACCCAGTACTTC | CASSMGLAYQETQYF
TRBJ2-3 | - | TRBV18 | many | TGTGCCAGCTCACCACCTCAGGTCCTACTCACAGATACGCAGTATTTT | CASSPPQVLLTDTQYF
TRBJ1-4 | - | TRBV20-1 | many | TGCAGTGCTCGGGGACCACAGCACTTAGATAATGAAAAACTGTTTTTT | CSARGPQHLDNEKLFF
TRBJ2-6 | - | TRBV18 | - | TGTGCCAGCTCTATAACAGGTATTCCTAGCTCTGGGGCCAACGTCCTGACTTTC | CASSITGIPSSGANVLTF
TRBJ2-6 | - | TRBV7-3 | - | TGTGCCAGCAGCAAGCAGGGTAACTCTGGGGCCAACGTCCTGACTTTC | CASSKQGNSGANVLTF
TRBJ2-3 | TRBD2 | TRBV28 | - | TGTGCCAGCAGTCGACTAGCGGGACATGGCACAGATACGCAGTATTTT | CASSRLAGHGTDTQYF
TRBJ2-1 | TRBD1 | TRBV6-1 | - | TGTGCCAGCAAAAGGACAGGGGTCCTACATGAGCAGTTCTTC | CASKRTGVLHEQFF
TRBJ1-5 | TRBD1 | TRBV28 | - | TGTGCCAGCAGTTCTGCAGGGGGCGCGGGGCAGCCCCAGCATTTT | CASSSAGGAGQPQHF
TRBJ1-4 | - | TRBV6-6 | few | TGTGCCAGCAGTTACTCATCGGGTATTGATGAAAAACTGTTTTTT | CASSYSSGIDEKLFF
TRBJ1-2 | - | TRBV5-6 | - | TGTGCCAGCAGCTTGGTAGGAAAGTATGGCTACACCTTC | CASSLVGKYGYTF
TRBJ1-6 | - | TRBV27 | - | TGTGCCAGCAGTTTACTTCACTCACCCCTCCACTTT | CASSLLHSPLHF